This T cell receptor beta chain appears in the sequencing data of a study of T-cell memory formation after mild COVID-19. Study conclusions and caveats: Contracting CD4+ clones were located mainly in CM and EM, and CD8+ clones in EMRA.

The CDR3 sequence is 15 residues long. V lost 5 bases and J 4 bases, leaving 18 bases between the germline ends. Germline lookup yields CDR1 DFQATT and CDR2 SNEGSKA (reference sequence). With constant-segment primers, 5'RACE yielded cDNA libraries of TCR alpha and TCR beta that carried sample barcodes and UMIs. TCRdb independently ran MiXCR on the 5' RACE reads; one entry per CDR3 protein. The repertoire includes around 530,000 distinct CDR3 sequences, roughly 20% of them detected once, and about 8.7% sits in the top ten. This clonotype was counted a few times. The antigen is not known. The chain carries TRBV20-1 and TRBJ1-3; D not resolved. The specimen was PBMCs or a T cell subset sorted from them (not recorded which). The TCR sequence derives from an adult woman who had mild COVID-19 (a few samples of this study predate the infection). Cell type and time point are not known. CDR3: CSAADRSKIGNTIYF. The CDR3 bases are TGCAGTGCTGCCGACCGATCTAAGATCGGAAACACCATATATTTT.